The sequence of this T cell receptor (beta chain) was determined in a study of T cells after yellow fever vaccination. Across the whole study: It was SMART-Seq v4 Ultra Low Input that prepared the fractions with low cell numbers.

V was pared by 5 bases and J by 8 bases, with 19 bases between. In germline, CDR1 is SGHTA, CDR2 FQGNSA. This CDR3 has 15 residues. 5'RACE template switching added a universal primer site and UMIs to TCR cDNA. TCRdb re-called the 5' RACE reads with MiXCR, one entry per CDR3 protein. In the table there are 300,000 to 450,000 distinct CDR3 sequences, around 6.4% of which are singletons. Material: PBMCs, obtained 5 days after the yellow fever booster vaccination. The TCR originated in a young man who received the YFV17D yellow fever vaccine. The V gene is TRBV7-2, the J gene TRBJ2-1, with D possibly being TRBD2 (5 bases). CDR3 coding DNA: TGTGCCAGCAGCCAAAACCCTCTAGCAATCTATGAGCAGTTCTTC. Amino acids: CASSQNPLAIYEQFF.